Sequencing of this T cell receptor beta chain was carried out in a study of blood T cell repertoires in COVID-19. Data came from immunoSEQ multiplex PCR; TCRdb stores just in-frame clones and leaves some out. In the table there are approximately 230,000 clones, just over 85% of which are singletons. The TCR sequence derives from a man aged 35 to 55 who had recovered from COVID-19. The source material was PBMCs or T cells enriched from blood (not recorded which).

Here the CDR3 DNA reads TGTGCCTTGGACATTAGCAATCAGCCCCAGCATTTT. Protein sequence: CALDISNQPQHF. The gene calls are TRBV30 and TRBJ1-5, with TRBD1 as a possible D gene (5 bases). Trimming stripped 7 bases from V and 0 bases from J, with 7 bases between. From germline, CDR1 is GTSNPN and CDR2 SVGIG (reference sequence). The CDR3 is made up of 12 amino acids. The full variable domain, completed using reference TRBV30 and TRBJ1-5, is SQTIHQWPATLVQPVGSPLSLECTVEGTSNPNLYWYRQAAGRGLQLLFYSVGIGQISSEVPQNLSASRPQDRQFILSSKKLLLSDSGFYLCALDISNQPQHFGDGTRLSIL.